A single sample is the source of the 6 T cell receptor beta chains below, sequenced in a study of memory CD4+ T cells and cytomegalovirus serostatus. Some clones are missing from TCRdb's copy, which holds only in-frame ones; the method was immunoSEQ multiplex PCR. The sample gives some 46,000 clones, 79% of which show up once; about 1.1% is in the top ten. Single viable CD3+CD4+CD8-CD45RO+ cells were sorted as the memory CD4+ T cells. Specimen: memory CD4+ T cells from blood. The source is an adult in good health and CMV-seronegative.

The rearrangement uses TRBV6-5 and TRBJ2-7, with TRBD1 identical over 7 bases. Germline CDR1 and CDR2: MNHEY and SVGAGI. This CDR3 is built from 14 residues. Unmatched junction bases numbered 4, after V lost 5 bases and J lost 0 bases. CDR3 DNA sequence: TGTGCCAGCAGTACGACAGGGCCCTCCTACGAGCAGTACTTC. Translation: CASSTTGPSYEQYF.

V gene TRBV5-6 combines with J gene TRBJ2-1; no definite D call. The V and J ends lost 4 bases and 9 bases respectively, with 11 bases between them. This CDR3 comprises 12 residues. Germline loops: CDR1 SGHDT, CDR2 YYEEEE. As DNA, the CDR3 is TGTGCCAGCAGCCGGAGTTATGGTGAGCAGTTCTTC. As protein: CASSRSYGEQFF.

The V call is TRBV7-8, the J call TRBJ1-4; weak D call: TRBD1 (6 bases). CDR1 and CDR2 from the germline V gene are SGHVS and FQNEAQ. Trimming cost V 5 bases and J 7 bases, with 14 bases left between them. The CDR3 is 14 residues long. The CDR3 region has the DNA TGTGCCAGCAGCACAGTTAGGGGGGGTGAAAAACTGTTTTTT. It codes for CASSTVRGGEKLFF.

The CDR3 loop is CASRLKGSSTYNSPLHF. CDR3 coding DNA: TGTGCCAGCAGACTTAAGGGCAGCTCCACCTATAATTCACCCCTCCACTTT. This chain connects TRBV27 to TRBJ1-6; D gene unclear. CDR3 size: 17 residues. The germline gives CDR1 MNHEY, CDR2 SMNVEV (reference sequence). Trimming cost V 6 bases and J 2 bases, with 17 bases left between them.

The chain employs TRBV7-2 and TRBJ2-6; 7 nucleotides line up with TRBD1. Germline CDR1 and CDR2: SGHTA and FQGNSA. The CDR3 covers 15 residues. V lost 5 bases to trimming and J lost 4 bases; unmatched junction nucleotides: 5. This chain's CDR3 is CASSPGGSGANVLTF. DNA for the CDR3: TGTGCCAGCAGCCCAGGGGGTTCCGGGGCCAACGTCCTGACTTTC.

A single count supports this clone. This chain joins TRBV29-1 and TRBJ1-2; the D is unclear. The CDR3 extends over 10 amino acids. The germline V and J ends were trimmed by 3 bases and 5 bases, with 4 bases remaining between them. Germline loops: CDR1 SQVTM, CDR2 ANQGSEA. The CDR3 DNA sequence: TGCAGCGTTGACCAGTATGGCTACACCTTC. It yields the protein CSVDQYGYTF.